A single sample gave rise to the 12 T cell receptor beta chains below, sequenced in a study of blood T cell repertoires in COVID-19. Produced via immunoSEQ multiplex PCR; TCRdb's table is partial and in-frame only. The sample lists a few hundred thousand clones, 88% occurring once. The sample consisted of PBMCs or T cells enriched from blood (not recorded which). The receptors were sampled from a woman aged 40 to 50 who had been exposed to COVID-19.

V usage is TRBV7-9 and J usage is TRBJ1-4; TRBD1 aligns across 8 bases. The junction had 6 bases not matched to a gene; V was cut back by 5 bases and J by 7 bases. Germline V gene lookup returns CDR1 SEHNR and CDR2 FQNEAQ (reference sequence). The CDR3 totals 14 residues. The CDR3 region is CASSEQGTGEKLFF. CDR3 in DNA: TGTGCCAGCAGCGAACAGGGGACAGGTGAAAAACTGTTTTTT.

The CDR3 DNA reads TGTGCCAGCAGCACTTTTAGAAGGGGATCTAGCACAGATACGCAGTATTTT. Translating it yields CASSTFRRGSSTDTQYF. The gene calls are TRBV6-2 or TRBV6-3 and TRBJ2-3, with D maybe TRBD1 (5 bases). This CDR3 comprises 17 residues. The V end lost 6 bases, the J end lost 0 bases, and 19 bases lay between the germline ends. Germline CDR1 is MNHEY and CDR2 is SVGEGT.

As DNA, the CDR3 is TGTGCCAGCAGCTCCCCATCTGACAGGGATGGCTACACCTTC. Translating gives CASSSPSDRDGYTF. The chain joins TRBV5-6 to TRBJ1-2; 7 bases fit TRBD1. Germline trimming cut 3 bases from V and 6 bases from J; bases unmatched to any gene: 8. Germline V gene data show CDR1 as SGHDT and CDR2 as YYEEEE. The CDR3 runs 14 residues. The whole variable domain, remainder taken from reference TRBV5-6 and TRBJ1-2, is DAGVTQSPTHLIKTRGQQVTLRCSPKSGHDTVSWYQQALGQGPQFIFQYYEEEERQRGNFPDRFSGHQFPNYSSELNVNALLLGDSALYLCASSSPSDRDGYTFGSGTRLTVV.

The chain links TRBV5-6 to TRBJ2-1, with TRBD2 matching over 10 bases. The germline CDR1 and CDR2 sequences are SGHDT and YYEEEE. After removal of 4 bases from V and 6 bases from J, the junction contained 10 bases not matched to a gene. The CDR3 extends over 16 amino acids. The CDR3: CASSLTLAGAVNEQFF. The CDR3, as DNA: TGTGCCAGCAGCCTGACCCTAGCGGGAGCAGTCAATGAGCAGTTCTTC.

Here the CDR3 reads CASRPAQGWTGGYTF. The CDR3 DNA follows: TGTGCCAGCAGACCTGCACAGGGTTGGACGGGTGGCTACACCTTC. The chain combines TRBV27 with TRBJ1-2, with D maybe TRBD1 (6 bases). The CDR3 sequence is 15 residues long. Trimming pared 6 bases from V and 7 bases from J, leaving 21 bases between. The germline V gene has CDR1 MNHEY and CDR2 SMNVEV (reference sequence).

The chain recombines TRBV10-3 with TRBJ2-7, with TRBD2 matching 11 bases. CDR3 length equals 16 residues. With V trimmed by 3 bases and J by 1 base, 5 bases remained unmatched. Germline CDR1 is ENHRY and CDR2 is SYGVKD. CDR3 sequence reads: CAISDGLAGRSYEQYF. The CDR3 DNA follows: TGTGCCATCAGTGATGGACTAGCGGGCCGATCCTACGAGCAGTACTTC.

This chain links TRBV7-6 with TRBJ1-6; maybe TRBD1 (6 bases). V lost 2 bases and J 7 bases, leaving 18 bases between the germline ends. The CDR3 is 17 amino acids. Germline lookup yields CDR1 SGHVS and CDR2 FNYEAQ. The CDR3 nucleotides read TGTGCCAGCAGCTTATTCCCTACAGGGACTAACAATTCACCCCTCCACTTT. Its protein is CASSLFPTGTNNSPLHF.

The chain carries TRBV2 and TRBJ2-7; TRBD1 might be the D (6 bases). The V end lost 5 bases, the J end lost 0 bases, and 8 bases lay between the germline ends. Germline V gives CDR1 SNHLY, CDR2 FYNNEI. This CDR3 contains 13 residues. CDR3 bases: TGTGCCAGCAGTCGGGACACCTCCTACGAGCAGTACTTC. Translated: CASSRDTSYEQYF.

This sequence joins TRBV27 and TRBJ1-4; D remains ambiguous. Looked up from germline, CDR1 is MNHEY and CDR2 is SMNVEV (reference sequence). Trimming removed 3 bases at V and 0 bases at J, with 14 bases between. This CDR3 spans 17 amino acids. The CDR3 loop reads CASSFYSIGATNEKLFF. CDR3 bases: TGTGCCAGCAGTTTTTACTCCATCGGAGCAACTAATGAAAAACTGTTTTTT.

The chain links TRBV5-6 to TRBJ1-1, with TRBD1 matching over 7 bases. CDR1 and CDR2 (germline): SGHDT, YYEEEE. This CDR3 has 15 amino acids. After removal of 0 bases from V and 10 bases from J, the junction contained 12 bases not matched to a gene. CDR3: CASSLGSGGKSRAFF. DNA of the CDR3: TGTGCCAGCAGCTTGGGGTCAGGGGGGAAGTCCCGAGCTTTCTTT.

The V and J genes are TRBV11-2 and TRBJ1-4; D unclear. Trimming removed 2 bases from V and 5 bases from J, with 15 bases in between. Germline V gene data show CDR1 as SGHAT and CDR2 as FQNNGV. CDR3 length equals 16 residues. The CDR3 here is CASSLFLGSGNEKLFF. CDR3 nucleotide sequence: TGTGCCAGCAGCTTATTTTTGGGGTCGGGGAATGAAAAACTGTTTTTT.

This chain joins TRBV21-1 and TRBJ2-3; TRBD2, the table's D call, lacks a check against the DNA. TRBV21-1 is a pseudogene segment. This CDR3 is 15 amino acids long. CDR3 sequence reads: CASRSSGGNTDTQYF. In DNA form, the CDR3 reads TGTGCCAGCAGGTCTAGCGGGGGAAACACAGATACGCAGTATTTT.